This TCR beta chain was sequenced in a study of T-cell reconstitution after alpha-beta-depleted transplantation in children. V was cut by 1 base and J by 2 bases, with 8 bases left in between. Germline V lookup: CDR1 LGHNA, CDR2 YSLEER. This CDR3 comprises 14 residues. The TCRbeta library incorporated unique molecular identifiers. One entry per CDR3 protein results from TCRdb running MiXCR on the PCR reads. This table has about 640,000 distinct CDR3 sequences, around 16% appearing once. This clonotype was seen a few times. The receptor comes from a human donor who donated a stem cell graft to a child with acute myeloid leukemia. The V call is TRBV4-3, the J call TRBJ1-1; D is unresolved. Sample: PBMCs from the stem cell graft donor, taken from the stem cell graft. CDR3: CASSQGKENTEAFF. The CDR3 nucleotides are TGCGCCAGCAGCCAAGGCAAGGAAAACACTGAAGCTTTCTTT.